The 23 T cell receptor beta chains below all came from one sample that was sequenced in a study of blood T cell repertoires in COVID-19. The method was immunoSEQ multiplex PCR; TCRdb's version includes in-frame clones alone and lacks a portion of them. This table holds 200,000 to 250,000 clones, 85% to 90% found once. Material: peripheral blood. The receptors come from a man aged 25 to 40 with COVID-19, enrolled during active disease.

The chain is built from TRBV10-3 and TRBJ2-6; TRBD1 matches 8 bases. The CDR3 loop spans 17 amino acids. The V gene's germline CDR1 is ENHRY and CDR2 SYGVKD. Trimming took 6 bases from V and 1 from J; bases not matched to a gene: 8. CDR3 in amino acids: CAIRSRDRSSGANVLTF. CDR3 bases: TGTGCCATCAGGTCCCGGGACAGGTCGTCTGGGGCCAACGTCCTGACTTTC.

The V and J genes are TRBV4-3 and TRBJ2-7; 7 bases are shared with TRBD1. This CDR3 has 14 residues. Trimming removed 0 bases from V and 6 bases from J; junction bases left unmatched: 5. Per germline, CDR1 LGHNA and CDR2 YSLEER. CDR3 coding DNA: TGCGCCAGCAGCCAAGAACAACCAGGGGGCGAGCAGTACTTC. Protein: CASSQEQPGGEQYF.

The chain's CDR3 is CASSNRNNEQFF. The CDR3 nucleotides read TGTGCCAGCAGCAACAGGAACAATGAGCAGTTCTTC. The chain couples TRBV11-2 to TRBJ2-1; a possible D gene is TRBD1 (5 bases). Germline loops: CDR1 SGHAT, CDR2 FQNNGV. The CDR3 covers 12 residues. Trimming stripped 5 bases from V and 5 bases from J, with 7 bases between.

The gene calls are TRBV30 and TRBJ1-1, with D possibly TRBD1 on 6 matching bases. V was cut by 4 bases and J by 1 base, with 10 bases left in between. The CDR3 contains 13 residues. CDR1 is GTSNPN and CDR2 is SVGIG in the germline V gene (reference sequence). This CDR3 reads CAWKRQENTEAFF. CDR3 DNA: TGTGCCTGGAAACGACAGGAGAACACTGAAGCTTTCTTT.

The J gene is TRBJ1-2, the V gene TRBV5-1; 8 nucleotides agree with TRBD1. Germline V gives CDR1 SGHRS, CDR2 YFSETQ. This CDR3 contains 14 residues. Trimming removed 8 bases from V and 4 bases from J; junction bases left unmatched: 10. Here the CDR3 reads CASHAPGQAYGYTF. Written as DNA, the CDR3 is TGCGCCAGTCACGCTCCGGGACAGGCCTATGGCTACACCTTC.

This clone was recorded only once. The chain combines TRBV10-1 with TRBJ2-1; 16 positions match TRBD2. This CDR3 comprises 20 residues. V was pared by 5 bases and J by 2 bases, with 12 bases of the junction left unmatched. Germline V gives CDR1 WNHNN, CDR2 SYGVQD (reference sequence). CDR3 amino acids: CASSFPGLAGGLDPYNEQFF. The CDR3 nucleotides are TGCGCCAGCAGTTTCCCGGGACTAGCGGGGGGGCTTGACCCCTACAATGAGCAGTTCTTC.

The V and J genes are TRBV19 and TRBJ2-7; 8 nucleotides agree with TRBD1. The V segment lost 5 bases and the J segment 6 bases; nucleotides outside the gene matches: 6. Germline lookup yields CDR1 LNHDA and CDR2 SQIVND (reference sequence). There are 13 residues in the CDR3. CDR3 residues: CASSRDRFSEQYF. In nucleotides, the CDR3 is TGTGCCAGTAGTCGGGACAGGTTTAGCGAGCAGTACTTC.

The chain carries TRBV7-9 and TRBJ2-7; 8 bases agree with TRBD1. The CDR3 is 13 amino acids. Per the germline V gene, CDR1 is SEHNR and CDR2 is FQNEAQ (reference sequence). V lost 4 bases, J lost 4 bases, and 3 bases stayed unmatched. The CDR3 coding sequence is TGTGCCAGCAGCTCACAGGGGGTGTACGAGCAGTACTTC. Protein sequence: CASSSQGVYEQYF.

This clone was observed a single time. CDR3 sequence (DNA): TGTGCCAGCAGCTTTTGGGCTAGCACAACCGGGGAGCTGTTTTTT. Protein: CASSFWASTTGELFF. The chain carries TRBV7-3 and TRBJ2-2, with D possibly being TRBD2 (5 bases). The V end was cut by 3 bases, the J end by 5 bases, with 13 bases between. The CDR3 runs to 15 residues. The V gene's germline CDR1 is SGHTA and CDR2 FQGTGA.

This sequence joins TRBV12-3 or TRBV12-4 and TRBJ2-3; D not resolved. The germline V and J ends were trimmed by 5 bases and 5 bases, with 5 bases remaining between them. The CDR3 is made up of 11 amino acids. Here the CDR3 DNA reads TGTGCCAGCAGTCCTAGAGATACGCAGTATTTT. It translates to CASSPRDTQYF.

This chain links TRBV7-9 with TRBJ2-1, with 7 bases aligning to TRBD2. The germline gives CDR1 SEHNR, CDR2 FQNEAQ (reference sequence). The V and J ends lost 5 bases and 8 bases, in that order; junction bases with no gene match: 6. The CDR3 has 13 residues. The CDR3 nucleotides read TGTGCCAGCAGCACAAGGGAGGGCTATGAGCAGTTCTTC. Its translation: CASSTREGYEQFF.

CDR3 sequence reads: CASSHSGAGQPQHF. In DNA form, the CDR3 reads TGTGCCAGCAGCCACTCGGGTGCCGGTCAGCCCCAGCATTTT. The chain uses TRBV3-1 (or the pseudogene TRBV3-2) and TRBJ1-5; no firm D call. Germline loops: CDR1 LGHDT, CDR2 YNNKEL (reference sequence). V lost 3 bases, J lost 6 bases, and 12 bases lay in between. CDR3 size: 14 residues.

The genes are TRBV5-4 and TRBJ1-5; possibly TRBD1 for D (5 bases). Germline-derived CDR1 and CDR2 are SGHNT and YYREEE (reference sequence). The CDR3 runs 13 residues. Trimming took 4 bases from V and 4 from J, leaving 9 bases between them. CDR3 coding DNA: TGTGCCAGCAGCATTGGGGGGAATCAGCCCCAGCATTTT. Its protein product is CASSIGGNQPQHF.

This chain joins TRBV19 and TRBJ1-2; 9 bases match TRBD1. Germline CDR1 and CDR2: LNHDA and SQIVND (reference sequence). With 6 bases clipped from V and 8 bases from J, the junction kept 19 bases outside the gene matches. The CDR3 spans 17 residues. The chain's CDR3 is CASSGERTGALKSGYTF. The CDR3 nucleotides are TGTGCCAGTAGCGGGGAGAGGACAGGGGCGTTAAAGTCCGGCTACACCTTC. Based on the CDR3 plus reference TRBV19 and TRBJ1-2, the full variable domain is DGGITQSPKYLFRKEGQNVTLSCEQNLNHDAMYWYRQDPGQGLRLIYYSQIVNDFQKGDIAEGYSVSREKKESFPLTVTSAQKNPTAFYLCASSGERTGALKSGYTFGSGTRLTVV.

This chain links TRBV10-3 with TRBJ1-1, with a weak D call TRBD1 (5 bases). CDR1 ENHRY and CDR2 SYGVKD come from the germline V gene. The CDR3 is made up of 15 amino acids. The V gene lost 3 bases and the J gene lost 5 bases, with 16 bases spanning the gap. Written as DNA, the CDR3 is TGTGCCATCAGTGACCCGGTACAGGTTCCTACTGAAGCTTTCTTT. Translated, it gives CAISDPVQVPTEAFF.

The chain has TRBV6-6 and TRBJ1-4, with 7 bases aligning to TRBD1. Trimming at V came to 6 bases and at J to 8 bases, leaving 9 bases not matched to a gene. This CDR3 contains 14 residues. The germline V gene encodes CDR1 MNHNY and CDR2 SVGAGI (reference sequence). Written as DNA, the CDR3 is TGTGCCAGCAGCCGACAGGGTAGGGGGGAAAAACTGTTTTTT. It specifies CASSRQGRGEKLFF.

V gene TRBV7-9 combines with J gene TRBJ2-1, with TRBD1 as a possible D gene (6 bases). Per the germline V gene, CDR1 is SEHNR and CDR2 is FQNEAQ (reference sequence). The CDR3 has 17 residues. V gave up 4 bases and J gave up 0 bases, with 16 bases separating them. Here the CDR3 reads CASSSPTGPSSYNEQFF. The CDR3 DNA follows: TGTGCCAGCAGCTCGCCGACAGGACCGAGCTCCTACAATGAGCAGTTCTTC. Filled out from reference TRBV7-9 and TRBJ2-1, the complete variable domain reads DTGVSQNPRHKITKRGQNVTFRCDPISEHNRLYWYRQTLGQGPEFLTYFQNEAQLEKSRLLSDRFSAERPKGSFSTLEIQRTEQGDSAMYLCASSSPTGPSSYNEQFFGPGTRLTVL.

This chain joins TRBV11-2 and TRBJ2-1; TRBD2 matches 10 bases. V lost 5 bases and J lost 4; bases outside the gene matches: 11. Germline CDR1 and CDR2: SGHAT and FQNNGV. This CDR3 has 17 amino acids. CDR3 residues: CASSPQTGLAEYNEQFF. In DNA, the CDR3 is TGTGCCAGCAGCCCCCAGACCGGACTAGCGGAATACAATGAGCAGTTCTTC. Based on the CDR3 plus reference TRBV11-2 and TRBJ2-1, the full variable domain is EAGVAQSPRYKIIEKRQSVAFWCNPISGHATLYWYQQILGQGPKLLIQFQNNGVVDDSQLPKDRFSAERLKGVDSTLKIQPAKLEDSAVYLCASSPQTGLAEYNEQFFGPGTRLTVL.

J is TRBJ1-1 and V is TRBV6-4; 10 nucleotides line up with TRBD1. Trimming removed 4 bases from V and 5 bases from J; junction bases left unmatched: 4. The CDR3 loop spans 14 amino acids. CDR1 MRHNA and CDR2 SNTAGT come from the germline V gene. As DNA, the CDR3 is TGTGCCAGCAGTGTGGGACAGGGGAGTACTGAAGCTTTCTTT. Amino acid sequence: CASSVGQGSTEAFF.

This clone was picked up a small number of times. The V gene is TRBV7-3, the J gene TRBJ1-1; unclear D gene. The germline V gene has CDR1 SGHTA and CDR2 FQGTGA. V dropped 4 bases and J dropped 5 bases, with 11 bases sitting between them. The CDR3 is 13 residues long. The CDR3 reads CASSWRAATEAFF. CDR3 nucleotide sequence: TGTGCCAGCAGCTGGAGAGCCGCGACTGAAGCTTTCTTT.

The J gene is TRBJ1-5, the V gene TRBV29-1; D gene ambiguous. Looked up from germline, CDR1 is SQVTM and CDR2 is ANQGSEA. This CDR3 has 13 residues. Trimming pared 3 bases from V and 6 bases from J, leaving 12 bases between. The CDR3 here is CSVEWAEGQPQHF. CDR3 sequence (DNA): TGCAGCGTTGAGTGGGCAGAGGGTCAGCCCCAGCATTTT.

This sequence joins TRBV4-3 and TRBJ1-2; 7 bases map to TRBD1. Germline loops: CDR1 LGHNA, CDR2 YSLEER. Trimming took 5 bases from V and 7 from J; bases not matched to a gene: 10. The CDR3 extends over 14 amino acids. CDR3 amino acids: CASSLNRGEGGYTF. CDR3 nucleotides: TGCGCCAGCAGCTTAAACAGGGGAGAGGGTGGCTACACCTTC.

The chain combines TRBV12-3 or TRBV12-4 with TRBJ1-4; the D gene is possibly TRBD1 (6 bases). V lost 1 base, J lost 6 bases, and 6 bases lay in between. The CDR3 spans 13 residues. The DNA of the CDR3 is TGTGCCAGCAGTTTAGGGACAGATGAAAAACTGTTTTTT. Its translation: CASSLGTDEKLFF.